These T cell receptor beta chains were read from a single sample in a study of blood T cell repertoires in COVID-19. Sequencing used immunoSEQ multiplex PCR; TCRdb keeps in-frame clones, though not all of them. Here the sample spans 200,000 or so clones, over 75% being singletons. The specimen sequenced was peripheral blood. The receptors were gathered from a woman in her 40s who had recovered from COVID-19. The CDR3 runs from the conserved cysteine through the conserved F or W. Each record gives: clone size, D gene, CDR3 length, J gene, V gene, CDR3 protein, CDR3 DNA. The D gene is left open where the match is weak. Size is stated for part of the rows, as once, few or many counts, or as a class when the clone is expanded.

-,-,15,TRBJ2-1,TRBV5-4,CASRPRTSQDAEQFF,TGTGCCAGCAGGCCCCGGACTTCGCAGGACGCTGAGCAGTTCTTC
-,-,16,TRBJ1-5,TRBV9,CASSVGSGSSNQPQHF,TGTGCCAGCAGCGTAGGGTCGGGGTCATCGAATCAGCCCCAGCATTTT
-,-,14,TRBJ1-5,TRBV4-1,CASSQDLRGQPQHF,TGCGCCAGCAGCCAAGACCTTAGGGGTCAGCCCCAGCATTTT
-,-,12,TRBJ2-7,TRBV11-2,CASSPTAYEQYF,TGTGCCAGCAGCCCAACAGCCTACGAGCAGTACTTC
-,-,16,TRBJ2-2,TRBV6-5,CASSYSAGLNTGELFF,TGTGCCAGCAGTTACAGTGCAGGCTTGAACACCGGGGAGCTGTTTTTT
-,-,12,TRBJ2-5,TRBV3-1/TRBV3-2,CASSQSQRTQYF,TGTGCCAGCAGCCAATCGCAGCGGACCCAGTACTTC
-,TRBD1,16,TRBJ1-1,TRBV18,CASSQYAGTANTEAFF,TGTGCCAGCTCGCAGTACGCCGGGACAGCAAACACTGAAGCTTTCTTT
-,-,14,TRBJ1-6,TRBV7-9,CASSPDFTNSPLHF,TGTGCCAGCAGCCCGGACTTTACGAACTCACCCCTCCACTTT
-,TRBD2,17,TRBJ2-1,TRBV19,CASSIDSTSGIYNEQFF,TGTGCCAGTAGTATAGATAGCACTAGCGGGATCTACAATGAGCAGTTCTTC
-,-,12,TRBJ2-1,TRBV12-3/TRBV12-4,CASGAGYNEQFF,TGTGCCAGCGGCGCAGGTTACAATGAGCAGTTCTTC
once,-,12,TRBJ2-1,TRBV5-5,CASREAGQLQFF,TGTGCCAGCAGGGAGGCGGGCCAGCTGCAGTTCTTC
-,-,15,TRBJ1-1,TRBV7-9,CASSLYPGMNTEAFF,TGTGCCAGCAGCTTATATCCGGGGATGAACACTGAAGCTTTCTTT
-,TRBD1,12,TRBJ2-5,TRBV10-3,CAIRSQGEPQYF,TGTGCCATCAGGAGTCAGGGGGAGCCCCAGTACTTC
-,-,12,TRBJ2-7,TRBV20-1,CSASGDTYEQYF,TGCAGTGCTAGTGGTGATACTTACGAGCAGTACTTC
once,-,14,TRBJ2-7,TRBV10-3,CAISDLEGSYEQYF,TGTGCCATCAGTGATCTCGAGGGTTCCTACGAGCAGTACTTC
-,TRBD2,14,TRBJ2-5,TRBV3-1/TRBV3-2,CASKGLAGPETQYF,TGTGCCAGCAAAGGTCTAGCGGGGCCAGAGACCCAGTACTTC
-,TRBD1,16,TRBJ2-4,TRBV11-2,CASSLGMGTGGNIQYF,TGTGCCAGCAGCTTAGGAATGGGGACAGGCGGAAACATTCAGTACTTC
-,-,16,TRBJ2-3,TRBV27,CASSLRAWGGTDTQYF,TGTGCCAGCAGTTTACGGGCGTGGGGGGGCACAGATACGCAGTATTTT
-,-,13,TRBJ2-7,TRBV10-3,CAISGRDADEQYF,TGTGCCATCAGTGGACGGGATGCGGACGAGCAGTACTTC
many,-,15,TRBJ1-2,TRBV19,CASRPQRDTNYGYTF,TGTGCCAGTAGACCCCAACGGGACACCAACTATGGCTACACCTTC
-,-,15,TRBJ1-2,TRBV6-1,CASSEWVGANYGYTF,TGTGCCAGCAGTGAATGGGTAGGAGCTAACTATGGCTACACCTTC
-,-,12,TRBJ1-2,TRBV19,CASSMAPDGYTF,TGTGCCAGTAGTATGGCCCCTGATGGCTACACCTTC
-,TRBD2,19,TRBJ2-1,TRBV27,CASSLDAPGRVGSYNEQFF,TGTGCCAGCAGTTTAGACGCCCCCGGGAGGGTTGGCTCCTACAATGAGCAGTTCTTC
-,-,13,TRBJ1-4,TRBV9,CASSVRDKEKLFF,TGTGCCAGCAGCGTGAGGGACAAGGAAAAACTGTTTTTT
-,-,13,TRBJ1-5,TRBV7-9,CASSLESYQPQHF,TGTGCCAGCAGCTTAGAGAGCTATCAGCCCCAGCATTTT
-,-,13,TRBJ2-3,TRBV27,CATTGTSTDTQYF,TGTGCCACCACCGGGACTAGCACAGATACGCAGTATTTT
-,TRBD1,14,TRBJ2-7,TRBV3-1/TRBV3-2,CASSLGQGSYEQYF,TGTGCCAGCAGCCTCGGACAGGGCTCTTACGAGCAGTACTTC
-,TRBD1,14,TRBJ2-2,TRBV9,CASSAQQGAVELFF,TGTGCCAGCAGCGCCCAACAGGGGGCCGTGGAGCTGTTTTTT
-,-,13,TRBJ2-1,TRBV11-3,CASSSASNNEQFF,TGTGCCAGCAGCTCAGCTAGTAACAATGAGCAGTTCTTC
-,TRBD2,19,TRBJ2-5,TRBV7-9,CASRLGLAGLPPAQETQYF,TGTGCCAGCAGATTGGGACTAGCGGGACTCCCTCCCGCCCAAGAGACCCAGTACTTC
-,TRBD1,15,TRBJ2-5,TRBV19,CASSTGTGGMETQYF,TGTGCCAGTAGTACTGGGACAGGGGGGATGGAGACCCAGTACTTC
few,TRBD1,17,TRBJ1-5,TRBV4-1,CASSQLDRGRSNQPQHF,TGCGCCAGCAGCCAACTCGACAGGGGGCGTAGCAATCAGCCCCAGCATTTT
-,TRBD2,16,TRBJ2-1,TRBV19,CASSRGAGGRSNEQFF,TGTGCCAGTAGTCGGGGAGCGGGAGGGCGGTCCAATGAGCAGTTCTTC
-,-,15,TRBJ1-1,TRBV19,CASSRSLGANTEAFF,TGTGCCAGTAGTAGATCCTTGGGGGCGAACACTGAAGCTTTCTTT
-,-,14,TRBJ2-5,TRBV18,CASSPPHGQETQYF,TGTGCCAGCTCACCACCTCACGGCCAAGAGACCCAGTACTTC
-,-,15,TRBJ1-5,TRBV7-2,CASSSTGYLNQPQHF,TGTGCCAGCAGCTCAACAGGGTATCTTAATCAGCCCCAGCATTTT
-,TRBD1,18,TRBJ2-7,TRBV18,CASSPLAGGPGGPAEQYF,TGTGCCAGCTCACCACTCGCCGGTGGGCCAGGGGGCCCCGCTGAGCAGTACTTC
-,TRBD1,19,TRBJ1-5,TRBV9,CASSEAGIPGQGSNQPQHF,TGTGCCAGCAGCGAGGCTGGGATTCCCGGACAGGGTAGCAATCAGCCCCAGCATTTT
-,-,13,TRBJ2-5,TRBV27,CASRAQGSETQYF,TGTGCCAGCAGAGCACAGGGCAGCGAGACCCAGTACTTC
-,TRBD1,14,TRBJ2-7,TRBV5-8,CASSRSGQGGEQYF,TGTGCCAGCAGCCGAAGCGGACAGGGAGGCGAGCAGTACTTC
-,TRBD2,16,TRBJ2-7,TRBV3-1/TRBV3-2,CASSQLSAGEPYEQYF,TGTGCCAGCAGCCAACTTTCCGCGGGAGAGCCCTACGAGCAGTACTTC
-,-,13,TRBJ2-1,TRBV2,CASSGGAYNEQFF,TGTGCCAGCAGTGGGGGCGCTTACAATGAGCAGTTCTTC
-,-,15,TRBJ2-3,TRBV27,CASSLLAKSTDTQYF,TGTGCCAGCAGTTTACTGGCCAAAAGCACAGATACGCAGTATTTT
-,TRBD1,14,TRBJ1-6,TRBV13,CASRLGQGASPLHF,TGTGCCAGCAGGCTTGGGCAGGGGGCCTCACCCCTCCACTTT
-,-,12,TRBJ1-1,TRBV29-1,CSADNYYTEAFF,TGCAGCGCTGACAATTACTACACTGAAGCTTTCTTT
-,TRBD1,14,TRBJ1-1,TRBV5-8,CASSLPGRGTEAFF,TGTGCCAGCAGCCTACCTGGCAGGGGGACTGAAGCTTTCTTT
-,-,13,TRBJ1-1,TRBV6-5,CASSLGLNTEAFF,TGTGCCAGCAGCCTTGGGCTGAACACTGAAGCTTTCTTT
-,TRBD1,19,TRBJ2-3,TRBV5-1,CASSPPGQGITSLTDTQYF,TGCGCCAGCAGCCCTCCGGGACAGGGGATAACCTCCCTCACAGATACGCAGTATTTT